Reported below is one TCR beta chain. This specimen belongs to a study of blood T cells in healthy people across ages. Germline V gene sequence: CDR1 SGHVS, CDR2 FNYEAQ. CDR3 length: 15 amino acids. V was trimmed by 2 bases and J by 3 bases, leaving 13 bases between them. A sample-barcoded 5' primer and a J-beta primer mix were used in a second PCR of roughly 7 to 11 cycles. The template-switch adaptor was a 5' adaptor with 12 random nucleotides. It tagged each cDNA molecule. Every sample gave at least 3 million paired-end reads containing CDR3. One entry per CDR3 protein, called by TCRdb with MiXCR from the 5' RACE reads. The sample contains roughly 1.7 million distinct CDR3 sequences, 30% to 35% of which appear only once. Collection of 9.5 to 10 milliliters of peripheral blood was performed for each donor.

The sequence was obtained from a woman younger than 45 in good health. The J gene is TRBJ1-1, the V gene TRBV7-6; D not certain. Sample: blood. The CDR3 DNA sequence: TGTGCCAGCAGCTTAAGGTCGGGGTACCACACTGAAGCTTTCTTT. Encoded protein: CASSLRSGYHTEAFF. Together with reference TRBV7-6 and TRBJ1-1, the CDR3 gives the full variable domain: GAGVSQSPRYKVTKRGQDVALRCDPISGHVSLYWYRQALGQGPEFLTYFNYEAQQDKSGLPNDRFSAERPEGSISTLTIQRTEQRDSAMYRCASSLRSGYHTEAFFGQGTRLTVV.